This T cell receptor beta chain was sequenced during a study of early T cells in non-severe SARS-CoV-2 infection. The V end was cut by 1 base, the J end by 6 bases, with 15 bases between. The length of the CDR3 is 15 residues. The germline V gene encodes CDR1 SGHTA and CDR2 FQGNSA. Individual cDNA molecules were tagged with unique molecular identifiers. TCRdb re-analysed the 5' RACE reads in MiXCR, keeping a single row per CDR3 protein. Of more than 95,000 distinct CDR3 sequences detected, just under 15% appear once; the ten largest clones hold 21%. This clonotype was picked up a small number of times.

The material sequenced was whole blood. This sequence was found in an adult who was a healthcare worker with PCR-confirmed SARS-CoV-2 infection or an uninfected control (not recorded which). The chain recombines TRBV7-2 with TRBJ1-1, with D possibly being TRBD1 (6 bases). This chain's CDR3 is CASSLGSGAMAEAFF. Here the CDR3 DNA reads TGTGCCAGCAGCTTAGGGTCAGGGGCGATGGCTGAAGCTTTCTTT.